Below, 24 T cell receptor beta chains from the same sample are listed, as sequenced in a study of response to subunit inactivated influenza vaccine. TCRdb passed the RT-PCR reads through MiXCR, listing each CDR3 protein once. The repertoire includes hundreds of thousands of distinct CDR3 sequences, around 16% of them detected once, and around 10% sits in the top ten. The sample here was PBMCs from blood, taken about 13 days after vaccination. The receptors originated from a man in his fifties or sixties who received an inactivated influenza vaccine.

This clonotype showed up just a few times. The J gene is TRBJ2-1, the V gene TRBV2; D unresolved. This CDR3 region has 15 residues. V lost 6 bases and J 0 bases, leaving 12 bases between the germline ends. Germline values: CDR1 SNHLY, CDR2 FYNNEI. CDR3 bases: TGTGCCAGCAGCGTCCTAAGGAGCTCCTACAATGAGCAGTTCTTC. Its translation is CASSVLRSSYNEQFF. Full variable domain (missing parts from reference TRBV2 and TRBJ2-1): EPEVTQTPSHQVTQMGQEVILRCVPISNHLYFYWYRQILGQKVEFLVSFYNNEISEKSEIFDDQFSVERPDGSNFTLKIRSTKLEDSAMYFCASSVLRSSYNEQFFGPGTRLTVL.

This clonotype was picked up many times. V gene TRBV29-1 combines with J gene TRBJ2-3; TRBD2 matches at 9 bases. Germline V gives CDR1 SQVTM, CDR2 ANQGSEA. The CDR3 contains 15 residues. The ends lost 2 bases at V and 6 bases at J; junction bases unmatched: 9. As DNA, the CDR3 is TGCAGCGTTGAACATTTAGCGGGAGTGAGCGATACGCAGTATTTT. Translating it yields CSVEHLAGVSDTQYF.

This clonotype was recorded many times. The chain carries TRBV9 and TRBJ2-5; D remains ambiguous. The V and J ends lost 3 bases and 5 bases respectively, with 14 bases between them. This CDR3 comprises 14 residues. Germline values: CDR1 SGDLS, CDR2 YYNGEE. The CDR3, as DNA: TGTGCCAGCAGCGCACGACACGGTCGGGAGACCCAGTACTTC. This codes for CASSARHGRETQYF.

This clonotype was seen ten or more times. V gene TRBV10-3 combines with J gene TRBJ1-5, with no clear D. V lost 2 bases and J 2 bases, leaving 1 base between the germline ends. Germline V gene lookup returns CDR1 ENHRY and CDR2 SYGVKD. The CDR3 consists of 12 residues. This CDR3 is CAISEGNQPQHF. In nucleotides, the CDR3 is TGTGCCATCAGTGAGGGCAATCAGCCCCAGCATTTT.

J is TRBJ2-1 and V is TRBV7-9; the D gene is possibly TRBD2 (5 bases). V lost 7 bases and J 5 bases, leaving 12 bases between the germline ends. Germline CDR1 is SEHNR and CDR2 is FQNEAQ (reference sequence). The CDR3 runs to 13 residues. For the CDR3, the DNA is TGTGCCAGCAACCCGGACGGGAACAATGAGCAGTTCTTC. This sequence encodes CASNPDGNNEQFF.

This clonotype was seen more than once but under ten times. This chain connects TRBV11-1 to TRBJ2-1; D possibly corresponds to TRBD2 (5 bases). The CDR3 extends over 13 amino acids. Germline loops: CDR1 SGHAT, CDR2 FQDESV (reference sequence). V was trimmed by 8 bases and J by 9 bases, leaving 17 bases between them. DNA of the CDR3: TGTGCCAGCTGTCCATTAGCGTCTGGTGAGCAGTTCTTC. This sequence encodes CASCPLASGEQFF. The variable domain in full, completed from reference TRBV11-1 and TRBJ2-1, reads EAEVAQSPRYKITEKSQAVAFWCDPISGHATLYWYRQILGQGPELLVQFQDESVVDDSQLPKDRFSAERLKGVDSTLKIQPAELGDSAMYLCASCPLASGEQFFGPGTRLTVL.

This clonotype was observed a few times. The junction and the germline gene differ at one end; a read error may be behind it. The chain couples TRBV2 to TRBJ2-7, with a tentative D call TRBD2 (6 bases). Germline V gene data show CDR1 as SNHLY and CDR2 as FYNNEI. This CDR3 region has 16 residues. The DNA for the CDR3 is TGTGCCAGCAGGGAAGCCGCCTCGGGGGAAGCGTACGAGCAGTACTTC. Encoded protein: CASREAASGEAYEQYF.

This clonotype was seen only a few times. The chain uses TRBV9 and TRBJ1-6, with 8 nucleotides matching TRBD1. This CDR3 region has 14 residues. V shed 2 bases, J shed 10 bases, and the junction held 5 bases outside the gene matches. The germline CDR1 and CDR2 sequences are SGDLS and YYNGEE. The CDR3 DNA follows: TGTGCCAGCAGCGTCGGACAGGGATACTCACCCCTCCACTTT. It encodes CASSVGQGYSPLHF.

Here the CDR3 reads CSARGLAGGRDTQYF. In nucleotides, the CDR3 is TGCAGTGCTAGAGGACTAGCGGGAGGGAGGGATACGCAGTATTTT. The chain couples TRBV20-1 to TRBJ2-3, with TRBD2 matching over 14 bases. The CDR3 is made up of 15 amino acids. The J segment lost 6 bases and the V segment lost 1 base, leaving 3 bases of the junction unmatched. CDR1 and CDR2 (germline): DFQATT, SNEGSKA (reference sequence).

This sequence joins TRBV7-2 and TRBJ1-1; the D gene is possibly TRBD1 (5 bases). This CDR3 is 15 amino acids long. With 3 bases removed from V and 0 bases from J, the gap between germline ends came to 11 bases. Germline V CDR1 and CDR2: SGHTA, FQGNSA. This chain's CDR3 is CASSLTANVNTEAFF. The CDR3 DNA sequence: TGTGCCAGCAGCTTGACAGCGAATGTGAACACTGAAGCTTTCTTT. The whole variable domain, filled in from reference TRBV7-2 and TRBJ1-1, reads GAGVSQSPSNKVTEKGKDVELRCDPISGHTALYWYRQSLGQGLEFLIYFQGNSAPDKSGLPSDRFSAERTGGSVSTLTIQRTQQEDSAVYLCASSLTANVNTEAFFGQGTRLTVV.

This clonotype was observed a handful of times. The chain employs TRBV29-1 and TRBJ2-5; 8 bases agree with TRBD2. V shed 0 bases, J shed 1 base, and the junction held 7 bases outside the gene matches. The V gene's germline CDR1 is SQVTM and CDR2 ANQGSEA. CDR3 length: 16 residues. The CDR3 is CSVEDQRETLQETQYF. As DNA, the CDR3 is TGCAGCGTTGAAGATCAGCGGGAGACCCTCCAAGAGACCCAGTACTTC.

V is TRBV6-1 and J is TRBJ2-3, with a weak D call TRBD2 (7 bases). Germline V lookup: CDR1 MNHNS, CDR2 SASEGT. The ends were cut back, 2 bases at V and 4 bases at J, with 16 bases in the middle. There are 16 residues in the CDR3. CDR3 DNA sequence: TGTGCCAGCAGTGAAAGGGGGGGCCCAGGGGCAGATACGCAGTATTTT. Its translation: CASSERGGPGADTQYF.

This chain links TRBV15 with TRBJ1-4; 7 bases are a match to TRBD1. The length of the CDR3 is 13 residues. The V gene's germline CDR1 is LNHNV and CDR2 YYDKDF (reference sequence). V shed 5 bases, J shed 8 bases, and the junction held 5 bases outside the gene matches. Here the CDR3 DNA reads TGTGCCACCAGCGCCCAGGGGGGCGAAAAACTGTTTTTT. It is translated as CATSAQGGEKLFF.

The V call is TRBV4-2, the J call TRBJ2-4, with 8 bases lining up with TRBD2. The length of the CDR3 is 16 residues. V dropped 0 bases and J dropped 2; count of bases not matched to a gene: 3. Germline V CDR1 and CDR2: LGHNA, YNFKEQ. The CDR3 DNA reads as TGTGCCAGCAGCCAAGAAGTAGCGGGATCCAAAAACATTCAGTACTTC. Protein: CASSQEVAGSKNIQYF.

The rearrangement uses TRBV2 and TRBJ1-5; unclear D gene. In germline, CDR1 is SNHLY, CDR2 FYNNEI. The CDR3 totals 14 residues. V was clipped by 6 bases and J by 4 bases, with 13 bases between them. CDR3 in DNA: TGTGCCAGCAGCACCAGAATCAAGAATCAGCCCCAGCATTTT. This gives the protein CASSTRIKNQPQHF.

The chain combines TRBV28 with TRBJ1-2; no definite D call. This CDR3 has 13 amino acids. V was shortened by 9 bases and J by 2 bases, with 13 bases between the two germline ends. Germline CDR1 reads MDHEN; CDR2 reads SYDVKM. The CDR3 coding sequence is TGTGCCAGTAGCTGGACTCAAAACTATGGCTACACCTTC. Protein product: CASSWTQNYGYTF.

The rearrangement joins TRBV6-2 or TRBV6-3 to TRBJ2-2; perhaps TRBD1 as D (6 bases). The V end was cut by 7 bases, the J end by 2 bases, with 14 bases between. Germline V gene lookup returns CDR1 MNHEY and CDR2 SVGEGT. The CDR3 sequence is 15 residues long. The CDR3 region is CASKIRQANTGELFF. CDR3 in DNA: TGTGCCAGCAAAATACGACAGGCTAACACCGGGGAGCTGTTTTTT.

This clonotype occurred a few times. This sequence joins TRBV6-2 or TRBV6-3 and TRBJ1-6, with TRBD1 as a possible D gene (6 bases). The CDR3 runs 14 residues. Trimming pared 4 bases from V and 9 bases from J, leaving 13 bases between. From germline, CDR1 is MNHEY and CDR2 SVGEGT. The CDR3 reads CASSSQQGVSPLHF. The DNA of the CDR3 is TGTGCCAGCAGTTCTCAACAGGGTGTTTCACCCCTCCACTTT.

The rearrangement uses TRBV29-1 and TRBJ2-3; 7 bases align to TRBD2. From germline, CDR1 is SQVTM and CDR2 ANQGSEA. The CDR3 is made up of 15 amino acids. J lost 2 bases, V lost 4 bases, and 9 bases had no gene match. The CDR3 nucleotides are TGCAGCGTTGTCGGGGGGTTTATTTCCACAGATACGCAGTATTTT. This sequence encodes CSVVGGFISTDTQYF.

The rearrangement uses TRBV5-5 and TRBJ1-5; no clear D. Trimming stripped 1 base from V and 2 bases from J, with 7 bases between. The CDR3 length is 14 residues. Germline CDR1 reads SGHKS; CDR2 reads YYEKEE (reference sequence). CDR3 nucleotide sequence: TGTGCCAGCAGCTTGTATCCGGGCAATCAGCCCCAGCATTTT. Protein sequence: CASSLYPGNQPQHF.

V is TRBV12-3 or TRBV12-4 and J is TRBJ2-2; D is possibly TRBD1 (5 bases). CDR3 length equals 14 residues. Trimming cost V 3 bases and J 5 bases, with 10 bases left between them. CDR3 nucleotides: TGTGCCAGCAGTTTGAGTCAGGGTACCGGGGAGCTGTTTTTT. Protein product: CASSLSQGTGELFF.

The chain combines TRBV5-1 with TRBJ2-7, with D unresolved. The CDR3 loop spans 11 amino acids. The germline V gene encodes CDR1 SGHRS and CDR2 YFSETQ. V was clipped by 0 bases and J by 5 bases, with 3 bases between them. CDR3 sequence: CASSLDHEQYF. CDR3 sequence (DNA): TGCGCCAGCAGCTTGGACCACGAGCAGTACTTC.

This clonotype was counted only a few times. The rearrangement uses TRBV7-6 and TRBJ2-7; TRBD1 might be the D (6 bases). V dropped 5 bases and J dropped 6 bases, with 14 bases sitting between them. There are 13 residues in the CDR3. Germline V gives CDR1 SGHVS, CDR2 FNYEAQ. The CDR3 region is CASSKGHNSEQYF. The CDR3, as DNA: TGTGCCAGCAGCAAGGGACACAACAGCGAGCAGTACTTC.

This clonotype appeared a few times. V is TRBV5-1 and J is TRBJ2-5, with D perhaps TRBD1 (6 bases). The germline V gene has CDR1 SGHRS and CDR2 YFSETQ. This CDR3 contains 16 residues. V shed 3 bases and J shed 5 bases, with 20 bases lying between them. CDR3 in DNA: TGCGCCAGCAGCTCTGCCGGGACAACCCTTCCGGAGACCCAGTACTTC. Encoded protein: CASSSAGTTLPETQYF.